This T cell receptor (beta chain) is from a study of blood T cells in healthy people across ages. Primers used in a second PCR of about 6 to 11 cycles were a sample-barcoded 5' primer and a J-beta primer mix. MiXCR, applied by TCRdb to the 5' RACE reads, yields one record per CDR3 protein. The sample consists of approximately 800,000 distinct CDR3 sequences, 20% to 30% of them appearing once. This clonotype occurred a few times. V gave up 4 bases and J gave up 2 bases, with 13 bases separating them. This CDR3 spans 15 amino acids. Looked up from germline, CDR1 is KGHSH and CDR2 is LQKENI. Donors gave 8.5 to 10 milliliters of peripheral blood apiece. There were at least 6 micrograms of total RNA extracted from every sample. These same data were also listed under a study on T cells of mothers and their children.

Sequenced sample: blood. The chain recombines TRBV18 with TRBJ2-3; tentatively, D is TRBD1 (6 bases). This receptor was identified in a boy younger than 18 in good health. CDR3 sequence: CASSLTTGDTDTQYF. CDR3 DNA: TGTGCCAGCTCACTAACGACAGGAGACACAGATACGCAGTATTTT.